The T cell receptor (beta chain) described here comes from a study of cytomegalovirus exposure and HLA in healthy donors. Study-level background: The 95 to 150 validation repertoires used the same platform as the roughly 670 first-cohort repertoires, a later analysis reported.

Notes on the study in general: The classifier was said to identify cytomegalovirus status with high specificity and sensitivity. Cytomegalovirus association was listed for 164 TCR beta chains.

Clones were sequenced by immunoSEQ multiplex PCR, and TCRdb holds only the in-frame ones, with some missing. Seen here are fewer than 120,000 clones, around 87% observed once, and the top ten hold 1.4%. With V trimmed by 5 bases and J by 6 bases, 3 bases remained unmatched. CDR3 length equals 13 residues. Germline V gene data show CDR1 as GTSNPN and CDR2 as SVGIG (reference sequence). Comment on this clone: Its specificity is unknown.

The donors were members of the approximately 120-subject validation cohort (separate from the roughly 670-subject first cohort). This chain joins TRBV30 and TRBJ1-6, with 8 bases aligning to TRBD1. The receptor was isolated from a woman in her 30s in good health and CMV-seropositive. Sequencing used PBMCs. The CDR3 DNA is TGTGCCTGGGTTGACAGGGGTAATTCACCCCTCCACTTT. Protein product: CAWVDRGNSPLHF.